These T cell receptor beta chains were read from a single sample in a study of T-cell memory formation after mild COVID-19. TCRdb re-derived calls from the 5' RACE reads in MiXCR, one entry per CDR3 protein. There are 400,000 or so distinct CDR3 sequences in the sample; roughly 21% occur only once, and around 12% lies in the top ten. Sequenced material: PBMCs or a T cell subset sorted from them (not recorded which). These TCRs come from an adult woman who had mild COVID-19 (a few samples of this study predate the infection). Cell type and time point are not known. Each CDR3 is given with its conserved first and last residue. D genes are given only for firm matches. Size values are once, few and many counts, or a class for expanded clones, and some rows have none.

CDR3: CASSRRETYEQYF
DNA: TGTGCCAGCTCTCGCAGGGAGACCTACGAGCAGTACTTC
size: .
V: TRBV7-2
D: .
J: TRBJ2-7

CDR3: CASSLAGTRNTGELFF
DNA: TGTGCCAGCAGCTTGGCCGGGACACGGAACACCGGGGAGCTGTTTTTT
size: many
V: TRBV5-5
D: .
J: TRBJ2-2

CDR3: CASSLSPFRAWVF
DNA: TGTGCCAGCAGTTTATCCCCCTTCAGAGCATGGGTCTTC
size: few
V: TRBV27
D: .
J: TRBJ2-1

CDR3: CASSQGQGGRTDTQYF
DNA: TGCGCCAGCAGCCAAGGACAGGGGGGCAGGACAGATACGCAGTATTTT
size: few
V: TRBV4-1
D: TRBD1
J: TRBJ2-3

CDR3: CASSPQGGNTGELFF
DNA: TGTGCCAGCAGCCCACAGGGGGGTAACACCGGGGAGCTGTTTTTT
size: .
V: TRBV7-3
D: TRBD1
J: TRBJ2-2

CDR3: CASSPRLAGGFF
DNA: TGTGCCAGCAGCCCCCGACTAGCGGGGGGGTTCTTC
size: few
V: TRBV7-9
D: TRBD2
J: TRBJ2-5

CDR3: CASSYGRSRESSYEQYF
DNA: TGTGCCAGCAGTTACGGTCGGTCGCGGGAGAGCTCCTACGAGCAGTACTTC
size: once
V: TRBV6-2/TRBV6-3
D: TRBD2
J: TRBJ2-7

CDR3: CATSDVGTGGGETQYF
DNA: TGTGCCACCAGTGATGTCGGGACAGGGGGCGGAGAGACCCAGTACTTC
size: few
V: TRBV24-1
D: TRBD1
J: TRBJ2-5

CDR3: CASMGQTSSYNEQFF
DNA: TGTGCCAGTATGGGACAGACGAGCTCCTACAATGAGCAGTTCTTC
size: .
V: TRBV2
D: TRBD1
J: TRBJ2-1

CDR3: CASSSWREYEQYF
DNA: TGTGCCAGCTCCTCCTGGAGAGAATACGAGCAGTACTTC
size: .
V: TRBV25-1
D: .
J: TRBJ2-7

CDR3: CASRLTGTPELPSSYNEQFF
DNA: TGTGCCAGCAGATTAACCGGGACCCCCGAACTTCCAAGCTCCTACAATGAGCAGTTCTTC
size: .
V: TRBV6-5
D: .
J: TRBJ2-1

CDR3: CASSIEGGYEQYF
DNA: TGTGCCAGTAGTATTGAGGGGGGCTACGAGCAGTACTTC
size: .
V: TRBV19
D: .
J: TRBJ2-7

CDR3: CSVGDYEQYF
DNA: TGCAGCGTTGGTGACTACGAGCAGTACTTC
size: .
V: TRBV29-1
D: .
J: TRBJ2-7

CDR3: CASRDLAGGSYNEQFF
DNA: TGTGCCAGCAGGGACTTAGCGGGGGGTTCCTACAATGAGCAGTTCTTC
size: many
V: TRBV2
D: TRBD2
J: TRBJ2-1

CDR3: CASSQGTAGYNEQFF
DNA: TGTGCCAGCAGCCAAGGGACGGCGGGTTACAATGAGCAGTTCTTC
size: .
V: TRBV7-9
D: .
J: TRBJ2-1

CDR3: CASSPTGHEQFF
DNA: TGTGCCAGCAGTCCGACAGGGCATGAGCAGTTCTTC
size: many
V: TRBV6-6
D: TRBD1
J: TRBJ2-1

CDR3: CASTMGQGATQYF
DNA: TGTGCCAGCACCATGGGACAGGGGGCAACCCAGTACTTC
size: .
V: TRBV6-5
D: TRBD1
J: TRBJ2-5

CDR3: CATSDPPGTSEADTQYF
DNA: TGTGCCACCAGTGATCCCCCCGGGACTAGCGAGGCAGATACGCAGTATTTT
size: few
V: TRBV24-1
D: TRBD2
J: TRBJ2-3

CDR3: CASSPSATLSLYEQYF
DNA: TGTGCCAGCAGCCCCAGCGCTACTCTGTCTCTGTACGAGCAGTACTTC
size: .
V: TRBV9
D: .
J: TRBJ2-7

CDR3: CASSSSIPKMTPDTQYF
DNA: TGTGCCAGCAGCTCGTCAATCCCAAAAATGACGCCAGATACGCAGTATTTT
size: .
V: TRBV7-2
D: .
J: TRBJ2-3

CDR3: CASSLDWGRTTSGANTGELFF
DNA: TGTGCCAGCAGCTTAGATTGGGGCAGAACTACTAGCGGGGCGAACACCGGGGAGCTGTTTTTT
size: .
V: TRBV11-3
D: TRBD2
J: TRBJ2-2

CDR3: CASSLEPGAIYNEQFF
DNA: TGTGCCAGCAGCTTGGAGCCGGGGGCAATATACAATGAGCAGTTCTTC
size: .
V: TRBV5-5
D: .
J: TRBJ2-1

CDR3: CASSYGPGSGEAFF
DNA: TGTGCCAGCAGTTACGGGCCAGGGTCTGGTGAAGCTTTCTTT
size: few
V: TRBV6-5
D: .
J: TRBJ1-1